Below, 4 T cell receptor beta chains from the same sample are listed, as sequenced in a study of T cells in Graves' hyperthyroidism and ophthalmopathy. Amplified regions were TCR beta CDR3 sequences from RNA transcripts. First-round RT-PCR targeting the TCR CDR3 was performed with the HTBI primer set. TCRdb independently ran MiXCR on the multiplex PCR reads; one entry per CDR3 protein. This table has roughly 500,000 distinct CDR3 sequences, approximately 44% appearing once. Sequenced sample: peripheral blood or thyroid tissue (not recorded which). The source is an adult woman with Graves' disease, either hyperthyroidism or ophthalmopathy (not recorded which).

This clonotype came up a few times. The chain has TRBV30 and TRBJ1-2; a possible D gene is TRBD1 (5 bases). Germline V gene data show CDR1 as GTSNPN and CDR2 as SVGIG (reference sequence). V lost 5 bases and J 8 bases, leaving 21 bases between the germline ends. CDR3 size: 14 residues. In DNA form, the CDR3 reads TGTGCCTGGGGGGGACTTAGTGGAATTATGGGCTACACCTTC. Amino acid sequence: CAWGGLSGIMGYTF.

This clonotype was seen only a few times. For the CDR3, the DNA is TGTGCTAGTGGTTACGGACAGGGGGACGAGCAGTACTTC. Encoded protein: CASGYGQGDEQYF. The chain combines TRBV12-5 with TRBJ2-7, with TRBD1 matching 10 bases. The germline CDR1 and CDR2 sequences are LGHNT and FRNRAP. This CDR3 is built from 13 residues. V lost 4 bases and J lost 5; bases outside the gene matches: 2.

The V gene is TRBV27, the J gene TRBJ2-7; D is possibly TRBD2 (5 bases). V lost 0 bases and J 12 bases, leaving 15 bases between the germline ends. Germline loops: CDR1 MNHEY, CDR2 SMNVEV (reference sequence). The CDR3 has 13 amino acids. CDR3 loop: CASSLSTNPTVYF. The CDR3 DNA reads TGTGCCAGCAGTTTATCGACTAATCCGACCGTGTACTTC.

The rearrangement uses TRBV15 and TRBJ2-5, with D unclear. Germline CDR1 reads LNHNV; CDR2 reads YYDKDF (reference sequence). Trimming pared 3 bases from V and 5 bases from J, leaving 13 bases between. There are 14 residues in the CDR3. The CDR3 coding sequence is TGTGCCACCAGCAGTCTTGACGACGGTGAGACCCAGTACTTC. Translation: CATSSLDDGETQYF. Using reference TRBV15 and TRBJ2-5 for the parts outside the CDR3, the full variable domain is DAMVIQNPRYQVTQFGKPVTLSCSQTLNHNVMYWYQQKSSQAPKLLFHYYDKDFNNEADTPDNFQSRRPNTSFCFLDIRSPGLGDTAMYLCATSSLDDGETQYFGPGTRLLVL.